Presented here are 26 T cell receptor beta chains from one specimen sequenced in a study of T cell repertoires in cytomegalovirus infection. One entry per CDR3 protein, called by TCRdb with MiXCR from the reads. The sample shows fewer than 200,000 distinct CDR3 sequences, around 20% of them seen only once. Material for sequencing was PBMCs. The receptor set was obtained from a human donor in good health (CMV status not recorded). Some clones in this sample may be carry-over from other donors' samples.

This clonotype was detected ten times or more. V usage is TRBV6-5 and J usage is TRBJ1-2, with 10 nucleotides matching TRBD1. With V trimmed by 5 bases and J by 5 bases, 5 bases remained unmatched. Germline CDR1 reads MNHEY; CDR2 reads SVGAGI. This CDR3 region has 14 residues. CDR3 region: CASSRGQGGYGYTF. DNA for the CDR3: TGTGCCAGCAGTCGCGGACAGGGGGGGTATGGCTACACCTTC.

This clonotype showed up just a few times. V is TRBV6-2 or TRBV6-3 and J is TRBJ2-7, with 7 bases lining up with TRBD2. Trimming took 6 bases from V and 1 from J; bases not matched to a gene: 6. Germline-derived CDR1 and CDR2 are MNHEY and SVGEGT. This CDR3 has 14 residues. The CDR3 bases are TGTGCCAGCAGCCGCCCGCGGGGGTCCTACGAGCAGTACTTC. Its protein is CASSRPRGSYEQYF.

A few counts support this clonotype. The chain joins TRBV20-1 to TRBJ2-5; 8 bases fit TRBD2. The germline V gene encodes CDR1 DFQATT and CDR2 SNEGSKA (reference sequence). Unmatched junction bases numbered 6, after V lost 7 bases and J lost 2 bases. The CDR3 is 13 residues long. Here the CDR3 reads CSGSPGGQETQYF. CDR3 coding DNA: TGCAGTGGGTCGCCGGGGGGGCAAGAGACCCAGTACTTC.

V usage is TRBV3-1 and J usage is TRBJ2-7, with unresolved D. Germline CDR1 and CDR2: LGHDT and YNNKEL (reference sequence). V was pared by 0 bases and J by 10 bases, with 19 bases between. The CDR3 length is 15 residues. CDR3: CASSQDSHGTTKQYF. The CDR3 DNA sequence: TGTGCCAGCAGCCAAGACAGCCACGGAACCACGAAACAGTACTTC.

This clonotype was detected only a few times. The chain employs TRBV6-2 or TRBV6-3 and TRBJ2-5; TRBD2 is a possible D gene (6 bases). The CDR3 extends over 15 amino acids. V was shortened by 2 bases and J by 5 bases, with 15 bases between the two germline ends. Looked up from germline, CDR1 is MNHEY and CDR2 is SVGEGT. The CDR3 sequence is CASSYRSASVETQYF. DNA for the CDR3: TGTGCCAGCAGTTACAGATCGGCTAGCGTGGAGACCCAGTACTTC.

In its sample, this clonotype was seen many times. The chain uses TRBV15 and TRBJ2-5; D is unresolved. Trimming cost V 5 bases and J 5 bases, with 15 bases left between them. Per the germline V gene, CDR1 is LNHNV and CDR2 is YYDKDF (reference sequence). The length of the CDR3 is 14 residues. This CDR3 reads CATSSAPPRETQYF. The CDR3 DNA follows: TGTGCCACCAGCTCGGCACCCCCGAGGGAGACCCAGTACTTC.

By sample fraction, this clonotype is medium-sized. The gene calls are TRBV7-8 and TRBJ2-3; D is unresolved. From germline, CDR1 is SGHVS and CDR2 FQNEAQ. Trimming pared 4 bases from V and 2 bases from J, leaving 4 bases between. This CDR3 contains 12 residues. The CDR3 nucleotides are TGTGCCAGCAGCTCCAACACAGATACGCAGTATTTT. It translates to CASSSNTDTQYF.

This clonotype was recorded many times. The CDR3: CASLTLAGGKYNEQFF. The DNA of the CDR3 is TGTGCCAGCCTAACACTAGCGGGAGGGAAATACAATGAGCAGTTCTTC. This sequence joins TRBV6-2 or TRBV6-3 and TRBJ2-1; 13 bases line up with TRBD2. This CDR3 has 16 amino acids. V shed 8 bases and J 4 bases; nucleotides not matched to a gene: 8. Germline CDR1 reads MNHEY; CDR2 reads SVGEGT.

V is TRBV2 and J is TRBJ1-2; 8 nucleotides align to TRBD1. The CDR3 has 17 amino acids. J gave up 3 bases and V 7 bases, and 16 bases lay outside the gene matches. CDR1 SNHLY and CDR2 FYNNEI come from the germline V gene. This CDR3 reads CASTLLSGGADYYGYTF. As DNA, the CDR3 is TGTGCCAGCACTCTCCTCTCAGGGGGCGCGGATTACTATGGCTACACCTTC.

CDR3 DNA: TGTGCCAGCAGCCCCGGGGGCTCTCTAGCGGGTCTCACAGATACGCAGTATTTT. Protein product: CASSPGGSLAGLTDTQYF. This chain uses TRBV6-2 or TRBV6-3 with TRBJ2-3; TRBD2 aligns across 8 bases. V lost 6 bases and J lost 2; bases outside the gene matches: 16. Germline V gene data show CDR1 as MNHEY and CDR2 as SVGEGT. This CDR3 has 18 amino acids.

This clonotype showed up just a few times. The rearrangement links TRBV20-1 to TRBJ2-7, with 8 bases identical to TRBD2. Looked up from germline, CDR1 is DFQATT and CDR2 is SNEGSKA (reference sequence). The V gene end was trimmed by 7 bases and the J gene end by 6 bases; junction bases not matched to a gene: 5. The CDR3 extends over 11 amino acids. The CDR3 coding sequence is TGCAGTGGACGGGAGGGCCTCGAGCAGTACTTC. Translation: CSGREGLEQYF.

This clonotype occurred a few times. V and J are TRBV7-2 and TRBJ1-2; 7 bases agree with TRBD1. Trimming took 5 bases from V and 5 from J; bases not matched to a gene: 11. The CDR3 runs to 15 residues. Germline V CDR1 and CDR2: SGHTA, FQGNSA. Here the CDR3 DNA reads TGTGCCAGCAGCCCCCGACCCCGACAGGGTTATGGCTACACCTTC. This gives the protein CASSPRPRQGYGYTF.

Only a few counts were recorded for this clonotype. The chain joins TRBV11-2 to TRBJ1-1; maybe TRBD1 (5 bases). Germline V gene data show CDR1 as SGHAT and CDR2 as FQNNGV. Trimming shortened V by 5 bases and J by 0 bases, and 16 bases separated the two germline ends. The CDR3 spans 16 residues. The CDR3 protein is CASSLGGGWMNTEAFF. The CDR3 DNA sequence: TGTGCCAGCAGCCTGGGGGGGGGGTGGATGAACACTGAAGCTTTCTTT.

The CDR3 protein is CASGSRGYEQYF. CDR3 nucleotide sequence: TGTGCCAGTGGGTCGAGGGGTTACGAGCAGTACTTC. The chain recombines TRBV19 with TRBJ2-7, with D possibly called TRBD1 or TRBD2 (5 bases each). The CDR3 is made up of 12 amino acids. Looked up from germline, CDR1 is LNHDA and CDR2 is SQIVND (reference sequence). V lost 8 bases, J lost 4 bases, and 12 bases lay in between.

This chain joins TRBV12-3 or TRBV12-4 and TRBJ2-7; D is unresolved. Trimming pared 2 bases from V and 9 bases from J, leaving 11 bases between. The CDR3 extends over 12 amino acids. CDR3 in amino acids: CASSLTSLGQYF. The CDR3 DNA is TGTGCCAGCAGTTTAACTTCCTTAGGGCAGTACTTC.

This clonotype was observed many times. The CDR3 nucleotides are TGTGCCAGCAGCTTAAAGGGATTCACAGATACGCAGTATTTT. Translating it yields CASSLKGFTDTQYF. The gene calls are TRBV7-6 and TRBJ2-3; D is unresolved. This CDR3 comprises 14 residues. V lost 2 bases to trimming and J lost 2 bases, with 8 bases between them. Germline lookup yields CDR1 SGHVS and CDR2 FNYEAQ.

The V gene is TRBV7-2, the J gene TRBJ1-2, with TRBD1 identical over 9 bases. This CDR3 is 16 amino acids long. In germline, CDR1 is SGHTA, CDR2 FQGNSA. After removal of 4 bases from V and 6 bases from J, the junction contained 12 bases not matched to a gene. The CDR3 coding sequence is TGTGCCAGCAGCTATAGAGAGGGACAGGGAAGGAATGGCTACACCTTC. Its translation: CASSYREGQGRNGYTF.

The chain carries TRBV10-3 and TRBJ1-1, with 10 bases lining up with TRBD1. The germline CDR1 and CDR2 sequences are ENHRY and SYGVKD. V was pared by 4 bases and J by 4 bases, with 0 bases of the junction left unmatched. The CDR3 is 13 residues long. The CDR3 is CAISGDRGTEAFF. The CDR3 DNA reads as TGTGCCATCAGTGGGGACAGGGGCACTGAAGCTTTCTTT.

Many counts were recorded for this clonotype. This chain links TRBV6-2 or TRBV6-3 with TRBJ2-5; 8 bases align to TRBD2. The J segment lost 4 bases and the V segment lost 5 bases, leaving 12 bases of the junction unmatched. The CDR3 totals 16 residues. Germline V lookup: CDR1 MNHEY, CDR2 SVGEGT. CDR3 amino acids: CASSRTPSAGAETQYF. The CDR3 bases are TGTGCCAGCAGTCGTACGCCCTCAGCGGGAGCAGAGACCCAGTACTTC.

The chain employs TRBV7-2 and TRBJ2-7, with 8 bases that match TRBD1. Germline V gives CDR1 SGHTA, CDR2 FQGNSA. The CDR3 is 18 amino acids. Trimming cost V 1 base and J 0 bases; bases outside gene matches: 11. CDR3: CASSLGGWGRGLSYEQYF. In DNA, the CDR3 is TGTGCCAGCAGCTTAGGGGGCTGGGGCAGGGGGCTCTCCTACGAGCAGTACTTC.

There are many counts of this clonotype. The V call is TRBV28, the J call TRBJ2-7, with 9 bases lining up with TRBD1. Germline V gene data show CDR1 as MDHEN and CDR2 as SYDVKM. J lost 6 bases, V lost 5 bases, and 8 bases had no gene match. The CDR3 consists of 14 residues. The CDR3: CASSPGQGFSEQYF. The CDR3 nucleotides read TGTGCCAGCAGTCCGGGACAGGGTTTTTCCGAGCAGTACTTC.

This clonotype occurred many times. The chain employs TRBV7-2 and TRBJ2-1, with a weak D call TRBD1 (5 bases). V lost 1 base to trimming and J lost 7 bases, with 14 bases between them. The CDR3 is 15 amino acids. Germline-derived CDR1 and CDR2 are SGHTA and FQGNSA. CDR3 in DNA: TGTGCCAGCAGCTTAGGTCTCCCAGGGATGAATGAGCAGTTCTTC. Residues: CASSLGLPGMNEQFF.

This clonotype occurred a few times. This chain connects TRBV7-2 to TRBJ1-2; D not certain. Deletions cut 1 base from V and 6 bases from J, with 12 bases between. This CDR3 has 14 residues. Germline V lookup: CDR1 SGHTA, CDR2 FQGNSA. The CDR3 sequence: CASSLEARWNGYTF. CDR3 in DNA: TGTGCCAGCAGCTTAGAGGCTCGTTGGAATGGCTACACCTTC.

This clonotype was seen many times. The rearrangement joins TRBV28 to TRBJ1-3, with D unclear. Trimming removed 6 bases at V and 2 bases at J, with 23 bases between. The germline gives CDR1 MDHEN, CDR2 SYDVKM. The CDR3 is made up of 18 amino acids. The CDR3 DNA is TGTGCCAGCAGGAGTCCCCTTTCTGGCCCCGAGGCTGGAAACACCATATATTTT. It codes for CASRSPLSGPEAGNTIYF.

This chain joins TRBV2 and TRBJ1-1; the match to TRBD1 covers 7 bases. This CDR3 comprises 13 residues. Trimming cost V 4 bases and J 8 bases; bases outside gene matches: 7. Germline V gene sequence: CDR1 SNHLY, CDR2 FYNNEI. This CDR3 is CASSAGGSREAFF. The CDR3 DNA sequence: TGTGCCAGCAGTGCAGGGGGGTCTCGGGAAGCTTTCTTT.

Concerning this clonotype: A much larger clone sits a single nucleotide away, making a read error possible. The conserved final phenylalanine or tryptophan is absent from the CDR3, which likely points to a read error. V usage is TRBV7-3 and J usage is TRBJ1-6, with unresolved D. V was cut by 0 bases and J by 7 bases, with 10 bases left in between. Germline loops: CDR1 SGHTA, CDR2 FQGTGA. This CDR3 is 15 amino acids long. CDR3 in DNA: TGTGCCAGCAGCTTAACCGGGTCCACCAATTCACCCCTCCACTCT. It specifies CASSLTGSTNSPLHS.